This entry describes one T cell receptor beta chain. The record originates from a study of blood T cell repertoires in COVID-19. Study details: The samples span acute and convalescent COVID-19 from the United States, Italy and Spain. Nucleic acid was either cDNA or gDNA, and it came from T cells, B-cell-depleted T cells, or PBMCs.

This CDR3 is built from 15 residues. V was clipped by 2 bases and J by 5 bases, with 14 bases between them. The germline V gene has CDR1 SNHLY and CDR2 FYNNEI. Original analysis: For nucleated cells, counts were estimated from reference gene primer amplification. TCRdb's copy holds only in-frame clones and misses some; the assay was immunoSEQ multiplex PCR. V, J and clone size are those of that table, while D and trimming were read from the DNA. The repertoire holds around 70,000 clones, with roughly 80% as singletons. The rearrangement joins TRBV2 to TRBJ2-3, with a weak D call TRBD2 (5 bases). Source material: peripheral blood. The clonotype comes from a woman aged 55-75 years with acute or convalescent COVID-19. Here the CDR3 DNA reads TGTGCCAGCAGTGAATCATGGTTCGCGGGAGATACGCAGTATTTT. Amino acids: CASSESWFAGDTQYF.